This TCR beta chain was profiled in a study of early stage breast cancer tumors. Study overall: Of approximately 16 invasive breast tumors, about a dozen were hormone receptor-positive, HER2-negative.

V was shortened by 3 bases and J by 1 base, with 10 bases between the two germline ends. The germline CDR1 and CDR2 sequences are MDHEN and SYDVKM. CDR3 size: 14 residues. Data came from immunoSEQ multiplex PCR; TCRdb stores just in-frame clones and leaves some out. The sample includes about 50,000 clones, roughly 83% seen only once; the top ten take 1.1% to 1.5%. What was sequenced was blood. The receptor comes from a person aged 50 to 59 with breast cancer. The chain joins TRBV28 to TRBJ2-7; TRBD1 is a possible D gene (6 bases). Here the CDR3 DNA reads TGTGCCAGCAGTTTTTGGACAGAGTCCTACGAGCAGTACTTC. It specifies CASSFWTESYEQYF.